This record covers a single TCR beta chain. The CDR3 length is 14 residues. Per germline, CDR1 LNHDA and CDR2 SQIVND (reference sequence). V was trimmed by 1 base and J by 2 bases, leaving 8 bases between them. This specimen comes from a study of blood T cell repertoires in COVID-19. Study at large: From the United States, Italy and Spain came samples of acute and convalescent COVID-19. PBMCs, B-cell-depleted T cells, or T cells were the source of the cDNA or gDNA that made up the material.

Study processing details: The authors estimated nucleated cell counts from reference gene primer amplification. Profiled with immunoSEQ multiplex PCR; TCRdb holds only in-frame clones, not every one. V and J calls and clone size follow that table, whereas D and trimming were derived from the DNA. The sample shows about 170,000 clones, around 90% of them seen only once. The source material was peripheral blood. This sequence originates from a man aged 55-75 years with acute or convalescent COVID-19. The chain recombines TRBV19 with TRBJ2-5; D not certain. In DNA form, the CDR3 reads TGTGCCAGTAGTATAGGTGGCATTCAAGAGACCCAGTACTTC. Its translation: CASSIGGIQETQYF.